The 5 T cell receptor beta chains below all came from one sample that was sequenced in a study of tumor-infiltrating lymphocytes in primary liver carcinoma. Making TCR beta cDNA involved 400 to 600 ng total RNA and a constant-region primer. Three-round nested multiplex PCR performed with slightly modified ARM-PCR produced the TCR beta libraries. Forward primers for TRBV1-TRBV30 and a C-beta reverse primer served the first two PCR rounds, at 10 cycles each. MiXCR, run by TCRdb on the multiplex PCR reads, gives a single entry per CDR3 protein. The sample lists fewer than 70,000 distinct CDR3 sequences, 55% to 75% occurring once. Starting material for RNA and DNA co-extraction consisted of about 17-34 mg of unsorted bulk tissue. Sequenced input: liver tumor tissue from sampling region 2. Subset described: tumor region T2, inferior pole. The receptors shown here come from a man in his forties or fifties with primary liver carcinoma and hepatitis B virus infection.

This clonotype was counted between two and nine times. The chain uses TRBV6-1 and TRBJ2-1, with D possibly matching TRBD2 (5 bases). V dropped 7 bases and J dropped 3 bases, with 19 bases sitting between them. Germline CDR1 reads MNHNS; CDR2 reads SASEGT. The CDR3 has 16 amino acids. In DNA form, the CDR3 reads TGTGCCAGCACCCCTTATCTCAGCGGAGACTACAATGAGCAGTTCTTC. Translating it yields CASTPYLSGDYNEQFF.

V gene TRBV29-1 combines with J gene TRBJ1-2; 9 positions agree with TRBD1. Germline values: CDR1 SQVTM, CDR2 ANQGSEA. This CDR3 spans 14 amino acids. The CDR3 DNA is TGCAACTGTTCCATGGACAGGGGAGTAATCGGCTACACCTTC. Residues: CNCSMDRGVIGYTF.

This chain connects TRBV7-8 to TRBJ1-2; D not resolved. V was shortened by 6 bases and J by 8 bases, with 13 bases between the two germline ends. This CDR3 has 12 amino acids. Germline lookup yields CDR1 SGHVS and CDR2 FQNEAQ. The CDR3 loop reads CASSPDTPGYTF. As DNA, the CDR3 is TGTGCCAGCAGTCCTGACACCCCAGGCTACACCTTC.

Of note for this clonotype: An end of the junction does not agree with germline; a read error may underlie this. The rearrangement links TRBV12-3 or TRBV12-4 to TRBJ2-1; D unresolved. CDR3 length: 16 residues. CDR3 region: CASSRAAGNLYNEQFF. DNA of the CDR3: TGTGCTAGCAGTCGCGCCGCTGGAAACCTTTACAATGAGCAGTTCTTC.

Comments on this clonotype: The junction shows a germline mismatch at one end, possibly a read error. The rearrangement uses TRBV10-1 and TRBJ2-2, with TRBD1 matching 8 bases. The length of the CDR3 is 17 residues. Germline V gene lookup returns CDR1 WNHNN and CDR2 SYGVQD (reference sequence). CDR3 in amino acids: CASSESMTGANTGELFF. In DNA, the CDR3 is TGCGCTAGCAGTGAGTCGATGACAGGGGCGAACACCGGGGAGCTGTTTTTT.